Below are 25 T cell receptor beta chains sequenced from a single sample in a study of CD8 T cells in ankylosing spondylitis. TCRdb used MiXCR to reprocess the 5' RACE reads, holding one entry per CDR3 protein. The repertoire includes fewer than 35,000 distinct CDR3 sequences, 30% of them detected once, and roughly 44% sits in the top ten. The sequencing sample was made of synovial fluid, either unsorted or a sorted T cell fraction (not recorded which). The receptor source for this set is a male donor with ankylosing spondylitis.

The chain is built from TRBV28 and TRBJ2-7, with a possible D match to TRBD2 (5 bases). Trimming removed 5 bases from V and 3 bases from J, with 11 bases in between. Looked up from germline, CDR1 is MDHEN and CDR2 is SYDVKM. The CDR3 is 13 amino acids. Here the CDR3 reads CASSPRELYEQYV. Written as DNA, the CDR3 is TGTGCCAGCAGTCCCCGGGAACTCTACGAGCAGTACGTC.

This clonotype turned up a few times. The genes are TRBV6-2 or TRBV6-3 and TRBJ2-1; TRBD2 aligns across 10 bases. CDR3 length equals 17 residues. The germline V gene has CDR1 MNHEY and CDR2 SVGEGT. V shed 4 bases and J 4 bases; nucleotides not matched to a gene: 10. The CDR3 region has the DNA TGTGCCAGCAGTTTACGGGTAGCGGGAGGAGAGTACAATGAGCAGTTCTTC. This translates into CASSLRVAGGEYNEQFF.

The chain couples TRBV24-1 to TRBJ2-5, with 7 bases lining up with TRBD1. V lost 4 bases and J lost 5; bases outside the gene matches: 6. Germline CDR1 is KGHDR and CDR2 is SFDVKD. The CDR3 loop spans 14 amino acids. CDR3 in amino acids: CATSEGQDWETQYF. In DNA, the CDR3 is TGTGCCACCAGTGAAGGACAGGATTGGGAGACCCAGTACTTC.

The rearrangement links TRBV27 to TRBJ2-7, with TRBD2 matching over 10 bases. V dropped 6 bases and J dropped 3; count of bases not matched to a gene: 5. CDR3 length: 14 residues. Germline CDR1 reads MNHEY; CDR2 reads SMNVEV (reference sequence). The CDR3 sequence: CASRETSGHYEQYV. DNA for the CDR3: TGTGCCAGCAGGGAGACTAGCGGGCACTACGAGCAGTACGTC.

This sequence joins TRBV12-3 or TRBV12-4 and TRBJ2-2; D perhaps matches TRBD1 (6 bases). V was shortened by 10 bases and J by 5 bases, with 20 bases between the two germline ends. This CDR3 has 15 residues. CDR3 sequence: CATAGVGRGTGELFF. In nucleotides, the CDR3 is TGTGCCACCGCAGGGGTGGGGCGAGGAACCGGGGAGCTGTTTTTT.

This clonotype has just a few counts. V and J are TRBV19 and TRBJ2-1, with 12 bases aligning to TRBD2. CDR3 size: 15 residues. Germline CDR1 and CDR2: LNHDA and SQIVND (reference sequence). V dropped 4 bases and J dropped 6; count of bases not matched to a gene: 4. The CDR3 DNA reads as TGTGCCAGTAGTACGAGGACTAGCGGGATCAATGAGCAGTTCTTC. This sequence encodes CASSTRTSGINEQFF.

In DNA, the CDR3 is TGTGCCAGCACCGTCACCGGGGAGCTGTTTTTT. Translating gives CASTVTGELFF. The chain joins TRBV5-6 to TRBJ2-2; no reliable D call. The CDR3 runs to 11 residues. V lost 6 bases, J lost 4 bases, and 4 bases lay in between. The germline V gene encodes CDR1 SGHDT and CDR2 YYEEEE.

The table lists this clonotype with many counts. Mismatch with germline at one junction end may stem from a read error. This chain connects TRBV9 to TRBJ1-1, with unresolved D. Germline loops: CDR1 SGDLS, CDR2 YYNGEE. This CDR3 has 13 residues. CDR3 protein: CASTFTRNTEAFF. The DNA of the CDR3 is TGTGCAAGCACGTTTACCCGGAACACTGAAGCTTTCTTT.

The chain combines TRBV20-1 with TRBJ2-3, with 13 bases that match TRBD2. The CDR3 is 19 amino acids. Trimming removed 0 bases from V and 4 bases from J; junction bases left unmatched: 13. The V gene's germline CDR1 is DFQATT and CDR2 SNEGSKA (reference sequence). CDR3 sequence (DNA): TGCAGTGCTAGAGATCAAACTAGCGGGAGGGCCGCATTCGCAGATACGCAGTATTTT. It translates to CSARDQTSGRAAFADTQYF.

V is TRBV6-5 and J is TRBJ2-6, with D perhaps TRBD2 (6 bases). CDR1 MNHEY and CDR2 SVGAGI come from the germline V gene. The CDR3 contains 16 residues. V was pared by 4 bases and J by 0 bases, with 10 bases between. CDR3 protein: CASSFMEGSGANVLTF. Written as DNA, the CDR3 is TGTGCCAGCAGTTTTATGGAGGGCTCTGGGGCCAACGTCCTGACTTTC.

Ten or more counts support this clonotype. The gene calls are TRBV4-1 and TRBJ1-1; 7 bases line up with TRBD1. This CDR3 contains 16 residues. Unmatched junction bases numbered 11, after V lost 0 bases and J lost 7 bases. Per the germline V gene, CDR1 is MGHRA and CDR2 is YSYEKL. The CDR3 protein is CASSQDRFDRAGEAFF. The CDR3, as DNA: TGCGCCAGCAGCCAAGATCGTTTTGACAGGGCTGGTGAAGCTTTCTTT.

V is TRBV7-9 and J is TRBJ2-2; D ambiguous. The CDR3 extends over 14 amino acids. The germline gives CDR1 SEHNR, CDR2 FQNEAQ (reference sequence). The V end lost 5 bases, the J end lost 1 base, and 8 bases lay between the germline ends. This CDR3 reads CASSNLENTGELFF. CDR3 nucleotide sequence: TGTGCCAGCAGCAATCTAGAGAACACCGGGGAGCTGTTTTTT.

V usage is TRBV7-2 and J usage is TRBJ2-3; a possible D gene is TRBD1 (7 bases). Germline CDR1 and CDR2: SGHTA and FQGNSA. The CDR3 sequence is 17 residues long. V lost 2 bases, J lost 1 base, and 16 bases lay in between. CDR3 bases: TGTGCCAGCAGCTTAAAGGAGGGGGCAGGGGGCACAGATACGCAGTATTTT. Amino acid sequence: CASSLKEGAGGTDTQYF.

This clonotype has just a few counts. The V and J genes are TRBV9 and TRBJ1-2; D gene ambiguous. V lost 3 bases and J lost 4, with 4 bases in between. Germline V gene lookup returns CDR1 SGDLS and CDR2 YYNGEE. The CDR3 contains 11 residues. CDR3 bases: TGTGCCAGCAGCGGGACCTATGGCTACACCTTC. Translation: CASSGTYGYTF.

This clonotype was detected a few times. The rearrangement links TRBV6-2 or TRBV6-3 to TRBJ2-5; D gene unclear. Per germline, CDR1 MNHEY and CDR2 SVGEGT. The CDR3 sequence is 15 residues long. Trimming left V 4 bases short and J 1 base short, with 13 bases between. CDR3 protein: CASSSHRGTQETQYF. The CDR3 region has the DNA TGTGCCAGCAGTTCCCACCGTGGAACCCAAGAGACCCAGTACTTC.

The V and J genes are TRBV20-1 and TRBJ2-1; D is perhaps TRBD1 or TRBD2 (6 bases each). Germline V lookup: CDR1 DFQATT, CDR2 SNEGSKA (reference sequence). V lost 5 bases to trimming and J lost 4 bases, with 18 bases between them. CDR3 length: 15 amino acids. The CDR3 region is CSAPRGAGDYNEQFF. For the CDR3, the DNA is TGCAGTGCTCCCAGGGGAGCGGGTGATTACAATGAGCAGTTCTTC.

V is TRBV29-1 and J is TRBJ2-1, with D uncertain. Germline CDR1 reads SQVTM; CDR2 reads ANQGSEA. V lost 0 bases and J lost 1, with 13 bases in between. The CDR3 has 16 residues. In DNA, the CDR3 is TGCAGCGTTGAAGATGATGAACGCTTATCCTACAATGAGCAGTTCTTC. Translation: CSVEDDERLSYNEQFF.

This clonotype appeared a few times. The V call is TRBV20-1, the J call TRBJ2-3, with 9 bases fitting TRBD2. V gave up 6 bases and J gave up 0 bases; unmatched junction bases: 10. There are 16 residues in the CDR3. Germline V lookup: CDR1 DFQATT, CDR2 SNEGSKA (reference sequence). The CDR3 protein is CSATGLTSGSTDTQYF. In nucleotides, the CDR3 is TGCAGTGCCACAGGCCTGACTAGCGGTAGCACAGATACGCAGTATTTT.

V and J are TRBV27 and TRBJ1-1; D unresolved. There are 15 residues in the CDR3. The ends were cut back, 3 bases at V and 0 bases at J, with 11 bases in the middle. Looked up from germline, CDR1 is MNHEY and CDR2 is SMNVEV (reference sequence). The CDR3 DNA is TGTGCCAGCAGTTTCGGGAAATTGATGAACACTGAAGCTTTCTTT. It yields the protein CASSFGKLMNTEAFF.

The chain uses TRBV7-8 and TRBJ2-1; 9 bases are shared with TRBD2. Germline CDR1 and CDR2: SGHVS and FQNEAQ. There are 16 residues in the CDR3. Losses at the gene ends were 4 bases for V and 6 bases for J; bases not matched to a gene: 10. CDR3 DNA sequence: TGTGCCAGCAGCTCCGTAGGGGCGGGAGGGGGCAATGAGCAGTTCTTC. Amino acid sequence: CASSSVGAGGGNEQFF.

J is TRBJ1-1 and V is TRBV11-2; D not certain. CDR1 SGHAT and CDR2 FQNNGV come from the germline V gene. Trimming removed 2 bases from V and 3 bases from J, with 19 bases in between. This CDR3 contains 17 residues. CDR3 DNA: TGTGCCAGCAGCTTACCCTTCGGACCCGCGGAGGACACTGAAGCTTTCTTT. Translated: CASSLPFGPAEDTEAFF.

V usage is TRBV5-5 and J usage is TRBJ2-7; D might be TRBD2 (6 bases). This CDR3 is built from 14 residues. Trimming pared 1 base from V and 1 base from J, leaving 9 bases between. CDR1 is SGHKS and CDR2 is YYEKEE in the germline V gene (reference sequence). CDR3 sequence (DNA): TGTGCCAGCAGCTTGCGTCTAGCGTCCTACGAGCAGTACGTC. Protein: CASSLRLASYEQYV.

This clonotype occurred many times. The CDR3 bases are TGTGCCTGGGAGGCTAGCGGGGGCGGGATGCAGTTCTTC. This codes for CAWEASGGGMQFF. The rearrangement joins TRBV30 to TRBJ2-1; 10 positions match TRBD2. This CDR3 comprises 13 residues. The ends lost 5 bases at V and 12 bases at J; junction bases unmatched: 10. Germline V gene data show CDR1 as GTSNPN and CDR2 as SVGIG (reference sequence).

This clonotype was counted a few times. This chain joins TRBV2 and TRBJ1-4, with a possible D match to TRBD1 (6 bases). The V gene lost 4 bases and the J gene lost 0 bases, with 9 bases spanning the gap. The germline CDR1 and CDR2 sequences are SNHLY and FYNNEI. This CDR3 is built from 15 residues. In nucleotides, the CDR3 is TGTGCCAGCAGTGGGACAGACTCAACTAATGAAAAACTGTTTTTT. Translating gives CASSGTDSTNEKLFF.

This clonotype was picked up many times. Written as DNA, the CDR3 is TGTGCCAGCAGCTCTTCCAGGGCATCTAACTATGGCTACACCTTC. Amino acid sequence: CASSSSRASNYGYTF. The chain combines TRBV7-8 with TRBJ1-2; possibly TRBD1 for D (5 bases). The CDR3 consists of 15 residues. Trimming took 4 bases from V and 0 from J, leaving 12 bases between them. The germline V gene has CDR1 SGHVS and CDR2 FQNEAQ.